This TCR beta chain was sequenced during a study of human T cells and chemical hapten exposure. Findings and caveats of the study: The number of TCRs above 1 in 1000 frequency did not change after DPC sensitization.

There are many counts of this clonotype. What it recognizes is unknown. An end of the junction differs from the germline gene, which may be a read error. Unique molecular identifiers were attached to individual cDNA molecules within the library. TCRdb re-called the RACE reads with MiXCR, one entry per CDR3 protein. This sample yields some 300,000 distinct CDR3 sequences, of which 5.5% are seen a single time; more than 8% belongs to the top ten. CDR3 length: 11 amino acids. CDR1 and CDR2 (germline): SGHRS, YFSETQ. The time point: pre-sensitization, week 0. Treatment: therapeutic diphenylcyclopropenone sensitization with weekly scalp DPC.

The rearrangement links TRBV5-1 to TRBJ2-5; D gene ambiguous. Sequenced material: whole blood, taken in connection with sensitization to the hapten diphenylcyclopropenone (DPC). This clonotype was sampled from a woman between 18 and 29 years old with alopecia areata. Some clones in this sample may be carry-over from other donors' samples. The CDR3 nucleotides read TGCGCCAGCAGCTTGGAGACCGAAGAGGTCTTC. Translated, it gives CASSLETEEVF.